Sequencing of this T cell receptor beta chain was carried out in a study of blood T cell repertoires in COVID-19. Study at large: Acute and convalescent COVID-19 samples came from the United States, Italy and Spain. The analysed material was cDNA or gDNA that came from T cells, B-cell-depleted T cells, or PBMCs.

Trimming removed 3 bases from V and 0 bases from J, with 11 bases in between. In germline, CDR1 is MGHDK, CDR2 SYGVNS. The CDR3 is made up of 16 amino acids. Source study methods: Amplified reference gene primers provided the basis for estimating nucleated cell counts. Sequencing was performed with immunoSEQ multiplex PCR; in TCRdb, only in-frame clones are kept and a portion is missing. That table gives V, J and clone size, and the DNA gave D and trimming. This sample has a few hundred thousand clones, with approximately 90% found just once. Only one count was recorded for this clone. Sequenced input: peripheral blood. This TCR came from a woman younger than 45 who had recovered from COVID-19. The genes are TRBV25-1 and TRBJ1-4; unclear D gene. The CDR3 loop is CASSERVGSTNEKLFF. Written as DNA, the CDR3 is TGTGCCAGCAGTGAGAGGGTGGGGTCAACTAATGAAAAACTGTTTTTT.